This is a list of T cell receptor beta chains from one sample in a study of human T cells and chemical hapten exposure. One entry per CDR3 protein results from TCRdb running MiXCR on the RACE reads. Among fewer than 500,000 distinct CDR3 sequences listed, 4.8% were seen once. Sequencing used whole blood, obtained in connection with sensitization to the hapten diphenylcyclopropenone (DPC). These receptors were obtained from a woman in her 50s with alopecia areata. Some clones in this sample may be carry-over from other donors' samples. Both conserved end residues are part of each CDR3. Some rows have no size entry. The others give once, few or many, or a class for an expanded clone.

clone_size: many
v_call: TRBV29-1
j_call: TRBJ1-6
cdr3_aa: CSVQGGPSSPLHF

clone_size: .
v_call: TRBV3-1
j_call: TRBJ2-4
cdr3_aa: CASSQKTQKNIQYF

clone_size: few
v_call: TRBV5-1
j_call: TRBJ2-6
cdr3_aa: CASSLQGAFSGANVLTF

clone_size: .
v_call: TRBV4-1
j_call: TRBJ2-3
cdr3_aa: CASSRTTGADTQYF

clone_size: many
v_call: TRBV18
j_call: TRBJ1-1
cdr3_aa: CASSPEVGNTEAFF

clone_size: many
v_call: TRBV20-1
j_call: TRBJ2-7
cdr3_aa: CSARDQRTSGIYKQYF

clone_size: .
v_call: TRBV19
j_call: TRBJ2-2
cdr3_aa: CASTEGGQGKTGELFF

clone_size: few
v_call: TRBV12-3/TRBV12-4
j_call: TRBJ2-1
cdr3_aa: CASSYRWAEQFF

clone_size: .
v_call: TRBV29-1
j_call: TRBJ2-3
cdr3_aa: CSVRVGGVTDTQYF

clone_size: many
v_call: TRBV20-1
j_call: TRBJ1-5
cdr3_aa: CSARVGGAYSNQPQHF

clone_size: many
v_call: TRBV2
j_call: TRBJ2-3
cdr3_aa: CASSRGTSGGWTDTQYF

clone_size: .
v_call: TRBV27
j_call: TRBJ1-6
cdr3_aa: CASSLGGVMHSPLHF

clone_size: .
v_call: TRBV5-1
j_call: TRBJ2-6
cdr3_aa: CASKLPGANVLTF

clone_size: few
v_call: TRBV25-1
j_call: TRBJ2-7
cdr3_aa: CASSDPRSEQYF

clone_size: few
v_call: TRBV27
j_call: TRBJ2-7
cdr3_aa: CASSPRGPAYEQYF